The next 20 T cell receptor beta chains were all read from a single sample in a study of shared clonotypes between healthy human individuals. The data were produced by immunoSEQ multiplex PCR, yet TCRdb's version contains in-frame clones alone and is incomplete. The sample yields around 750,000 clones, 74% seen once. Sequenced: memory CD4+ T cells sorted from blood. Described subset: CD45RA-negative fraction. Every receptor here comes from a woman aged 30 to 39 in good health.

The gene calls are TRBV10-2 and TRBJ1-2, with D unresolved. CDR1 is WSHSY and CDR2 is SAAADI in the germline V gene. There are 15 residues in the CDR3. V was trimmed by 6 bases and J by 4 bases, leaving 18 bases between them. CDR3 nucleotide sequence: TGCGCCAGCAGCACTGGTCCAATGATGGGCTATGGCTACACCTTC. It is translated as CASSTGPMMGYGYTF.

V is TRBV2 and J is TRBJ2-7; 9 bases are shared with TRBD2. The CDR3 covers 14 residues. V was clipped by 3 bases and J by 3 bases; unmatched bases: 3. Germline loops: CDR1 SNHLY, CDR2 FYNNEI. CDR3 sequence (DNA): TGTGCCAGCAGTGACGGACTAGCGAGCTACGAGCAGTACTTC. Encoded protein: CASSDGLASYEQYF.

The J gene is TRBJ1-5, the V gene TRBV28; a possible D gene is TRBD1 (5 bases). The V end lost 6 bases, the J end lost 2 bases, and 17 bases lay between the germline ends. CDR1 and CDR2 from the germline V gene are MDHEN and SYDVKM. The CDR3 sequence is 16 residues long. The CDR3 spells CASSAAGWGGNQPQHF. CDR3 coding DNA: TGTGCCAGCAGCGCCGCGGGCTGGGGGGGCAATCAGCCCCAGCATTTT.

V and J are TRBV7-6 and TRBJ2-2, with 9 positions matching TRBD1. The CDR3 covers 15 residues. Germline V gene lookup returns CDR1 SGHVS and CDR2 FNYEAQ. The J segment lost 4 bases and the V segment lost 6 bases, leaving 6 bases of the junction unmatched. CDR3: CASRHGQGSTGELFF. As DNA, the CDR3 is TGTGCCAGCAGACACGGACAGGGGTCCACCGGGGAGCTGTTTTTT.

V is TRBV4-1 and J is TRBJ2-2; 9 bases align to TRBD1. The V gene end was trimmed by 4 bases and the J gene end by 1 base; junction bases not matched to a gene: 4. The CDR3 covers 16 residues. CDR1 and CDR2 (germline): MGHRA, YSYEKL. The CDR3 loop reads CASSRLGQGNTGELFF. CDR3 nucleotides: TGCGCCAGCAGCCGTCTGGGACAGGGGAACACCGGGGAGCTGTTTTTT.

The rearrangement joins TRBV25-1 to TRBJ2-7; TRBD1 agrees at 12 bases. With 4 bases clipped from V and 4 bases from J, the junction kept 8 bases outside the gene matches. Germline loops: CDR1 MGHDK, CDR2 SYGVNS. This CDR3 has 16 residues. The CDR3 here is CASSVRGQGAGYEQYF. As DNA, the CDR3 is TGTGCCAGCAGTGTGCGGGGACAGGGGGCTGGGTACGAGCAGTACTTC.

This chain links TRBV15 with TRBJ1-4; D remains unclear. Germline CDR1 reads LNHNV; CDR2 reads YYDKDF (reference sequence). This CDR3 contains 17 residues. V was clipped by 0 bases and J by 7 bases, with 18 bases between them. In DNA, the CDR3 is TGTGCCACCAGCAGAGATAACCGGGAGGGAAGAAGTGAAAAACTGTTTTTT. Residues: CATSRDNREGRSEKLFF.

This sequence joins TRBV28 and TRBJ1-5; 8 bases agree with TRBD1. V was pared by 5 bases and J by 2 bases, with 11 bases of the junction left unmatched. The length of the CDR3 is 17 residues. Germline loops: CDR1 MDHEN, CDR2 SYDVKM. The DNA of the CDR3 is TGTGCCAGCAGTCCCCGCGGCAGGGGGCGAGGCAATCAGCCCCAGCATTTT. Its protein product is CASSPRGRGRGNQPQHF.

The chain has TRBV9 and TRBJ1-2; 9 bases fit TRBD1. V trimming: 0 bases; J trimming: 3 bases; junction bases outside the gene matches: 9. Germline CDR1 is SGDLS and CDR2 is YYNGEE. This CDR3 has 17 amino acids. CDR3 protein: CASSVDTEQGAYYGYTF. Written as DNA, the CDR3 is TGTGCCAGCAGCGTAGACACCGAACAGGGGGCTTACTATGGCTACACCTTC.

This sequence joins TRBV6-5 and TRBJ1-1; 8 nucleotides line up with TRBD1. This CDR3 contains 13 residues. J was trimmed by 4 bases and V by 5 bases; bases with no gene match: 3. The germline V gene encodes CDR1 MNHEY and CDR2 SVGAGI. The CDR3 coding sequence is TGTGCCAGCAGTGCTCAGGGGGCCACTGAAGCTTTCTTT. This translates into CASSAQGATEAFF.

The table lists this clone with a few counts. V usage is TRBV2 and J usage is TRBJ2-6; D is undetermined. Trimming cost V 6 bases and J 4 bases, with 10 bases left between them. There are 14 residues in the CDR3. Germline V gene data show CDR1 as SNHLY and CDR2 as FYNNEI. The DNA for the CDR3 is TGTGCCAGCAGCGGCGCGCGGGGGGCCAACGTCCTGACTTTC. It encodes CASSGARGANVLTF.

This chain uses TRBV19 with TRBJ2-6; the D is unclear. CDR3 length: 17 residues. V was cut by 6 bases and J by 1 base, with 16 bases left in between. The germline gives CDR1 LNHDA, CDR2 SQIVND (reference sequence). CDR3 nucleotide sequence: TGTGCCAGTAGGATGATGGGGTTATCGTCTGGGGCCAACGTCCTGACTTTC. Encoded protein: CASRMMGLSSGANVLTF.

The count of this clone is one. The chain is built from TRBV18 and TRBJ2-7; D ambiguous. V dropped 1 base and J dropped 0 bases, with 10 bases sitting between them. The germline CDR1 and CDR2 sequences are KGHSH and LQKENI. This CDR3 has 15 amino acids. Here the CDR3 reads CASSPRRTSSYEQYF. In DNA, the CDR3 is TGTGCCAGCTCACCACGACGCACGAGCTCCTACGAGCAGTACTTC.

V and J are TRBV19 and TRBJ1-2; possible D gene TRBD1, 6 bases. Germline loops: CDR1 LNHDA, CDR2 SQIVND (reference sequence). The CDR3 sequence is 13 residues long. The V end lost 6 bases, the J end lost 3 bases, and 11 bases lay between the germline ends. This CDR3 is CASSSDSDYGYTF. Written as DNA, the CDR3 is TGTGCCAGTAGCTCGGACAGCGACTATGGCTACACCTTC.

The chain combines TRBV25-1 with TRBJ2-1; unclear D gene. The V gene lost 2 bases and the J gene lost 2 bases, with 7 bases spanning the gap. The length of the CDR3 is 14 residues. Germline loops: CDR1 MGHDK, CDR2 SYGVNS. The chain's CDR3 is CASSEGGPYNEQFF. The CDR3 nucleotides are TGTGCCAGCAGTGAAGGTGGTCCCTACAATGAGCAGTTCTTC.

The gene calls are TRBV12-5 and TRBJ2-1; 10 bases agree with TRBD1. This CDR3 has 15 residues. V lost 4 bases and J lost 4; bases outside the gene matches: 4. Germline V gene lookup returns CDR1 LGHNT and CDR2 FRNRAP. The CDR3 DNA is TGTGCTAGTGGTTATCCGGGACAGGGGTACAATGAGCAGTTCTTC. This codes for CASGYPGQGYNEQFF. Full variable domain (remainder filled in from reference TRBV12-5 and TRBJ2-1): DARVTQTPRHKVTEMGQEVTMRCQPILGHNTVFWYRQTMMQGLELLAYFRNRAPLDDSGMPKDRFSAEMPDATLATLKIQPSEPRDSAVYFCASGYPGQGYNEQFFGPGTRLTVL.

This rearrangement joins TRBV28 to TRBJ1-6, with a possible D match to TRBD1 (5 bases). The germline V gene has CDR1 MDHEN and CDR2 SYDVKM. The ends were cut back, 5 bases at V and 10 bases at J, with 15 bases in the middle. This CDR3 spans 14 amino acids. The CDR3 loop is CASSTPEGNSPLHF. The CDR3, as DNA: TGTGCCAGCAGTACCCCGGAGGGGAACTCACCCCTCCACTTT. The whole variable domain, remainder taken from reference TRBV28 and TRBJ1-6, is DVKVTQSSRYLVKRTGEKVFLECVQDMDHENMFWYRQDPGLGLRLIYFSYDVKMKEKGDIPEGYSVSREKKERFSLILESASTNQTSMYLCASSTPEGNSPLHFGNGTRLTVT.

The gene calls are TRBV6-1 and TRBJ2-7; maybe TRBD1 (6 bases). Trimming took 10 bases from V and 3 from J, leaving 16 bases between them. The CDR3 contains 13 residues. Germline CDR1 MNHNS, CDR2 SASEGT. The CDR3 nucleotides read TGTGCCACCCGGGACATCAGTCACTACGAGCAGTACTTC. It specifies CATRDISHYEQYF.

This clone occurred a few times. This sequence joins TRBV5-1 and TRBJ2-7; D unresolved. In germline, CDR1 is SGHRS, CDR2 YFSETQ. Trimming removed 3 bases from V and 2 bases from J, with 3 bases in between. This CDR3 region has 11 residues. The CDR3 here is CASSSPYEQYF. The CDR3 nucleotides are TGCGCCAGCAGCTCCCCCTACGAGCAGTACTTC.

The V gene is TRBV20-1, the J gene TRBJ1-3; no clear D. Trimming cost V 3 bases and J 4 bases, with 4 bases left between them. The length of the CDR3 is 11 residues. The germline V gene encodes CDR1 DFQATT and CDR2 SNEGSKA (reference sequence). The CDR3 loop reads CSASPGNTIYF. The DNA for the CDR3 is TGCAGTGCTAGCCCCGGAAACACCATATATTTT.